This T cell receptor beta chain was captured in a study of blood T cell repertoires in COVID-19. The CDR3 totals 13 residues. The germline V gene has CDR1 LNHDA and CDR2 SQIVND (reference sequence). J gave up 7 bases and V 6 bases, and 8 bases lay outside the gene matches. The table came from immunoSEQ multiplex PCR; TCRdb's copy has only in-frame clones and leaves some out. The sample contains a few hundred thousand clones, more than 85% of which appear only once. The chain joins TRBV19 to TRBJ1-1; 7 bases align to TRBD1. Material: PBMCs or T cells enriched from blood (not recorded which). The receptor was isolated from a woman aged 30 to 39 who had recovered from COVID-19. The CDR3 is CASSDRGLLEAFF. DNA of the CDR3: TGTGCCAGTAGCGATAGGGGGCTCCTTGAAGCTTTCTTT.